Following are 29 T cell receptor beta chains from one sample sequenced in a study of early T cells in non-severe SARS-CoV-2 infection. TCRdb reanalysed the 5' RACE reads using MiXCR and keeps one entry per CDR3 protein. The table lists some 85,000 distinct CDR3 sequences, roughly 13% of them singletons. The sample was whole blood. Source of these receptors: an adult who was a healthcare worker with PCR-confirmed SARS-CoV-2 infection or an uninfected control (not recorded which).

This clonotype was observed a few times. The DNA for the CDR3 is TGTGCCAGCAGCGTCTCATCCCGGGGCAGAACAGATACGCAGTATTTT. Amino acids: CASSVSSRGRTDTQYF. V and J are TRBV9 and TRBJ2-3; D tentatively fits TRBD1 or TRBD2 (5 bases each). This CDR3 region has 16 residues. The V gene's germline CDR1 is SGDLS and CDR2 YYNGEE. Trimming removed 2 bases at V and 3 bases at J, with 16 bases between. The whole variable domain, remainder taken from reference TRBV9 and TRBJ2-3, is DSGVTQTPKHLITATGQRVTLRCSPRSGDLSVYWYQQSLDQGLQFLIQYYNGEERAKGNILERFSAQQFPDLHSELNLSSLELGDSALYFCASSVSSRGRTDTQYFGPGTRLTVL.

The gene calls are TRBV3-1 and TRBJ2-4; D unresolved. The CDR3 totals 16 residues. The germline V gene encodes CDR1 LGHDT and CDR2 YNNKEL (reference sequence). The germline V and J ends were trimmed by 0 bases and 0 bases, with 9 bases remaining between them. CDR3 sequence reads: CASSQEPLQAKNIQYF. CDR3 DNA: TGTGCCAGCAGCCAAGAACCCTTGCAAGCCAAAAACATTCAGTACTTC.

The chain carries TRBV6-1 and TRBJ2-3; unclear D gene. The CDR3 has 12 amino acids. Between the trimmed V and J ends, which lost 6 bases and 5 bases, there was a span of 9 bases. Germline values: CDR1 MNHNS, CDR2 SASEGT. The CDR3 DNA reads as TGTGCCAGCAGGGGAATTGGAGATACGCAGTATTTT. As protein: CASRGIGDTQYF.

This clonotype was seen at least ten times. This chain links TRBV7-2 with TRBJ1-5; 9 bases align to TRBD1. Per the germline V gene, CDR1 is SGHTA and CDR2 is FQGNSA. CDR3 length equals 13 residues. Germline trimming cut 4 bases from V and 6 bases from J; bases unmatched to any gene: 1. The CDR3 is CASSSQGAQPQHF. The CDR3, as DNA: TGTGCCAGCAGCTCACAGGGGGCTCAGCCCCAGCATTTT.

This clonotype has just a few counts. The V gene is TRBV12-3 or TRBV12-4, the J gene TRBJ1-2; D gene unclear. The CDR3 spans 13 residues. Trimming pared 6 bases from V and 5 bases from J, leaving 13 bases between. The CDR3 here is CASSEDWSYGYTF. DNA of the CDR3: TGTGCCAGCAGCGAGGACTGGTCATATGGCTACACCTTC.

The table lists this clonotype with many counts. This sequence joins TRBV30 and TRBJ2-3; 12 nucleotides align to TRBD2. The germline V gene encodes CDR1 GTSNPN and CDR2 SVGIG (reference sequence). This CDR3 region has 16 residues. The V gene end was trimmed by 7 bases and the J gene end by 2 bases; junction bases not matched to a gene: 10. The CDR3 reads CALLAGGTFYTDTQYF. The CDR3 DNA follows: TGTGCCTTACTAGCGGGGGGCACTTTTTACACAGATACGCAGTATTTT. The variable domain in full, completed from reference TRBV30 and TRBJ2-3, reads SQTIHQWPATLVQPVGSPLSLECTVEGTSNPNLYWYRQAAGRGLQLLFYSVGIGQISSEVPQNLSASRPQDRQFILSSKKLLLSDSGFYLCALLAGGTFYTDTQYFGPGTRLTVL.

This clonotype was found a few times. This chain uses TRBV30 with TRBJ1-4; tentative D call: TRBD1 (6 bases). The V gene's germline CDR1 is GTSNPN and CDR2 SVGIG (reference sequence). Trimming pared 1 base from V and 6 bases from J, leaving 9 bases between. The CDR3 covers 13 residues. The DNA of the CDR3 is TGTGCCTGGAGTGGAGGGGGTTATGAAAAACTGTTTTTT. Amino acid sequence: CAWSGGGYEKLFF.

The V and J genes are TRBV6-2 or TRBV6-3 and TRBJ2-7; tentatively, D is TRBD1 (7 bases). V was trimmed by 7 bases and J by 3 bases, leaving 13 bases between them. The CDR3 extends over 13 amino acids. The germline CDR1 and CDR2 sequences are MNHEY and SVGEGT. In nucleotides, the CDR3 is TGTGCCAGCACCCAGGGGGGCTACTACGAGCAGTACTTC. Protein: CASTQGGYYEQYF.

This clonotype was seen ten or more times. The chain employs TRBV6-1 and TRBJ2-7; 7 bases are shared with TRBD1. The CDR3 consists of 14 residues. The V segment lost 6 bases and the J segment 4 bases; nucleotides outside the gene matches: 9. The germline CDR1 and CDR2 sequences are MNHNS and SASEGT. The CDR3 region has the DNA TGTGCCAGCAGCCTCACAGGGGAAGGGTACGAGCAGTACTTC. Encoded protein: CASSLTGEGYEQYF.

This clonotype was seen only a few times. The CDR3 DNA sequence: TGCGCCAGCAGCCAAGATCCCATTTTGTATAGCAATCAGCCCCAGCATTTT. Amino acid sequence: CASSQDPILYSNQPQHF. This rearrangement joins TRBV4-1 to TRBJ1-5; D is unclear. Germline V gene data show CDR1 as MGHRA and CDR2 as YSYEKL. The V end lost 0 bases, the J end lost 0 bases, and 12 bases lay between the germline ends. The CDR3 runs 17 residues.

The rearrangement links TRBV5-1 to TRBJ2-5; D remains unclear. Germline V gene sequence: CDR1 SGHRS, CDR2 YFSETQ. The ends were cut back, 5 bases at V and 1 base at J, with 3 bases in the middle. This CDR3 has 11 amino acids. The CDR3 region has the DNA TGCGCCAGCAGGGGCCAAGAGACCCAGTACTTC. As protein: CASRGQETQYF. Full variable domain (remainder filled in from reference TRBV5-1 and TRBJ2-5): KAGVTQTPRYLIKTRGQQVTLSCSPISGHRSVSWYQQTPGQGLQFLFEYFSETQRNKGNFPGRFSGRQFSNSRSEMNVSTLELGDSALYLCASRGQETQYFGPGTRLLVL.

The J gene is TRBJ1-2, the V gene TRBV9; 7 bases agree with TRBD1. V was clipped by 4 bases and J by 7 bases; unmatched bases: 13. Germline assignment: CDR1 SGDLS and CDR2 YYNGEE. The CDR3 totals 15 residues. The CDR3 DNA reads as TGTGCCAGCAGCCCACAGGGGCTCGAACTGGGTGGCTACACCTTC. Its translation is CASSPQGLELGGYTF. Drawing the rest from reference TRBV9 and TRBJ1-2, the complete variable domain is DSGVTQTPKHLITATGQRVTLRCSPRSGDLSVYWYQQSLDQGLQFLIQYYNGEERAKGNILERFSAQQFPDLHSELNLSSLELGDSALYFCASSPQGLELGGYTFGSGTRLTVV.

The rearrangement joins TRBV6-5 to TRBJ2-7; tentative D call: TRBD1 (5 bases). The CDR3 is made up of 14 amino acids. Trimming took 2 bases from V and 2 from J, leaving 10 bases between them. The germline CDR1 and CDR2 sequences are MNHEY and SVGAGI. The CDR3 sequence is CASSYPDRTYEQYF. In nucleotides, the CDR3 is TGTGCCAGCAGTTACCCCGACAGAACCTACGAGCAGTACTTC.

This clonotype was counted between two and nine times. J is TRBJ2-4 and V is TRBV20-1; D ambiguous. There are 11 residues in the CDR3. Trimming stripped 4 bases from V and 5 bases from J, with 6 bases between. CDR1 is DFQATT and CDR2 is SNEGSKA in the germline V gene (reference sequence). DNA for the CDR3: TGCAGTGCTACGGACCAAAACATTCAGTACTTC. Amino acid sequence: CSATDQNIQYF.

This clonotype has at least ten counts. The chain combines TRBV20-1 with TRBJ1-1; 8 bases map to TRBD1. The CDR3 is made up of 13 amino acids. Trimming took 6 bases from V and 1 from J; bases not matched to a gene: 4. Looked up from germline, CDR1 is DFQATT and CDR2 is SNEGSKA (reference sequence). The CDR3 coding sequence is TGCAGTGCCGGACAGGGCCGGAACACTGAAGCTTTCTTT. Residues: CSAGQGRNTEAFF.

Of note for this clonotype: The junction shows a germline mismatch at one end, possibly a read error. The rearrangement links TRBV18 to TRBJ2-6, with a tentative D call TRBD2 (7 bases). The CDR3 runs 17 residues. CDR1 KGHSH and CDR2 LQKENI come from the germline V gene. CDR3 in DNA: TGTGCCAGCTCACCTTCTCCAGGGTTGGCGGGGGCCAACATCCTGACTTTC. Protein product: CASSPSPGLAGANILTF. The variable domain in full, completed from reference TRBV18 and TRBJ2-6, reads NAGVMQNPRHLVRRRGQEARLRCSPMKGHSHVYWYRQLPEEGLKFMVYLQKENIIDESGMPKERFSAEFPKEGPSILRIQQVVRGDSAAYFCASSPSPGLAGANILTFGAGSRLTVL.

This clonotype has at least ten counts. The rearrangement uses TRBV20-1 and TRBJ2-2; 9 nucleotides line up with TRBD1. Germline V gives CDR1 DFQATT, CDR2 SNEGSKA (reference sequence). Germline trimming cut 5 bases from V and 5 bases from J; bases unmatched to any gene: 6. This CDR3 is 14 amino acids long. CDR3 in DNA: TGCAGTGCTCCCGGGACAGGGTATACCGGGGAGCTGTTTTTT. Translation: CSAPGTGYTGELFF.

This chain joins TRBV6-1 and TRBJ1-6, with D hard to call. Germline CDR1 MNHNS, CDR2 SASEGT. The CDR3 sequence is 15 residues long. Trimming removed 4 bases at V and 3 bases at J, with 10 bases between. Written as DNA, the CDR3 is TGTGCCAGCAGTGGCGGGGAGTACTATAATTCACCCCTCCACTTT. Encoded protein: CASSGGEYYNSPLHF.

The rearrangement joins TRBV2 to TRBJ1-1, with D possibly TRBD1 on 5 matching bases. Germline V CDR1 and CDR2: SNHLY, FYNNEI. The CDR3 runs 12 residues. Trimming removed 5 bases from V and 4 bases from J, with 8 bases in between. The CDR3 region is CASSLQGTEAFF. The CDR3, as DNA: TGTGCCAGCAGTCTCCAGGGCACTGAAGCTTTCTTT.

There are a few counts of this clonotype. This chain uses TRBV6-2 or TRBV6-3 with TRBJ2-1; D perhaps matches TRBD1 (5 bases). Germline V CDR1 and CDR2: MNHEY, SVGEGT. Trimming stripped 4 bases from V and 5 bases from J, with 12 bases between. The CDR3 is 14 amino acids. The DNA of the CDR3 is TGTGCCAGCAGTTTGGTCAGGGTGAACAATGAGCAGTTCTTC. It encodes CASSLVRVNNEQFF.

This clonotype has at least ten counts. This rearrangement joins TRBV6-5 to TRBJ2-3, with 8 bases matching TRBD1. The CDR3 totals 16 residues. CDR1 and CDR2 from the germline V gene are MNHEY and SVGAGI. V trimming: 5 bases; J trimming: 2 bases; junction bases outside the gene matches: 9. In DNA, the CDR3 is TGTGCCAGCAGTGACAGGGGTCGAAGGGACACAGATACGCAGTATTTT. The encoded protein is CASSDRGRRDTDTQYF.

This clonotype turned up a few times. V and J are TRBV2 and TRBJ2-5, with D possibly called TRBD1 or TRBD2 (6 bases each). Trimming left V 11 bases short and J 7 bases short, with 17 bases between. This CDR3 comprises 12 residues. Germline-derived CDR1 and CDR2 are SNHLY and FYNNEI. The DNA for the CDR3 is TGTGCCGAGGGGGGAACCACAGGGACCCAGTACTTC. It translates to CAEGGTTGTQYF.

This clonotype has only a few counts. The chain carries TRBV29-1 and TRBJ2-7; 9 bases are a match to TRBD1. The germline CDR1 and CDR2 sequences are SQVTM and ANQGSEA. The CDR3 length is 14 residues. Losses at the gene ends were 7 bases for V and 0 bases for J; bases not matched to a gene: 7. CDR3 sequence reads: CSGSGQGSSYEQYF. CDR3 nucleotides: TGCAGCGGGAGTGGACAGGGGAGCTCCTACGAGCAGTACTTC.

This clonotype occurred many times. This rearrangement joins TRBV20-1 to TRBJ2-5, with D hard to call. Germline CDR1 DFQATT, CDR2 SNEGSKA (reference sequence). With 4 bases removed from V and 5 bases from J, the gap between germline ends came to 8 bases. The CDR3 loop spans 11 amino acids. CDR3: CSAMRSETQYF. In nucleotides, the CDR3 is TGCAGTGCTATGCGGTCGGAGACCCAGTACTTC.

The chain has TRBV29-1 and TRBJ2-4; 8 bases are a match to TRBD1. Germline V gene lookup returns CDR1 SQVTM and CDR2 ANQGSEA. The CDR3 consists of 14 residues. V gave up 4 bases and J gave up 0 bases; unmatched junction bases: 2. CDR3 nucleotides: TGCAGCGTTGGCGGACAGGGAGCCAAAAACATTCAGTACTTC. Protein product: CSVGGQGAKNIQYF.

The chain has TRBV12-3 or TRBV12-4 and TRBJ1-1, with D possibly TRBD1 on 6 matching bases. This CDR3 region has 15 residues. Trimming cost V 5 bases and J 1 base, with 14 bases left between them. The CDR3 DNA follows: TGTGCCAGCAGTCTCCGCGGGACACCGAACACTGAAGCTTTCTTT. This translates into CASSLRGTPNTEAFF.

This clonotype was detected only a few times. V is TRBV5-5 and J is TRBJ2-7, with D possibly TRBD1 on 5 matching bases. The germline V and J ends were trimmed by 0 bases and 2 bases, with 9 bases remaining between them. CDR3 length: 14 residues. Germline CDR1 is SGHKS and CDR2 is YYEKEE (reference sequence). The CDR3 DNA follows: TGTGCCAGCAGCTTGGCCGGCAGGGCCTACGAGCAGTACTTC. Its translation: CASSLAGRAYEQYF.

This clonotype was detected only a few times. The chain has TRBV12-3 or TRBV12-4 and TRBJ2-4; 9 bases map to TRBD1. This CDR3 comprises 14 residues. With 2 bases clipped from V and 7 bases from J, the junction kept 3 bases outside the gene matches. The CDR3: CASSLWDRVNIQYF. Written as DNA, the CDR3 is TGTGCCAGCAGTTTATGGGACAGGGTCAACATTCAGTACTTC.

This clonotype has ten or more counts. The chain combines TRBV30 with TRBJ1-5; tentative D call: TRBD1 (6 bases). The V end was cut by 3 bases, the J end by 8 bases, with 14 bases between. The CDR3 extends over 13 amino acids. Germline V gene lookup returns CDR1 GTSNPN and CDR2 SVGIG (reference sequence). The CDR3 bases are TGTGCCTGGAGCAATACAGGGATTGAGCCCCAGCATTTT. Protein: CAWSNTGIEPQHF.